This entry features one TCR beta chain sequence. Its matching antigen is unknown. Following 10 days of culture, CD4+ T cells were isolated. Two-dose vaccination with either BNT162b2 or mRNA-1273 was given to the participants. This specimen comes from a study of vaccination effects on CD4 cells after COVID-19. As for the study in general: A density of fewer than 2.5 million PBMC per well was used; these cells were cultured with roughly 10 IU/ml IL-2 and approximately 10 ug/ml peptides. Broader study findings: Clones that were induced by infection or by vaccine showed marked contraction late after vaccination.

This CDR3 spans 12 amino acids. Germline V gives CDR1 SQVTM, CDR2 ANQGSEA. The ends were cut back, 4 bases at V and 5 bases at J, with 11 bases in the middle. Method: immunoSEQ multiplex PCR; TCRdb's copy keeps in-frame clones and lacks some. The table has 66,000 or so clones, 70% to 85% seen once. This chain connects TRBV29-1 to TRBJ1-1; D gene unclear. The receptor was derived from a human donor who received a COVID-19 vaccine. Here the sequenced sample was CD4+ T cells from PBMCs cultured without peptide, taken after COVID-19 vaccination. The CDR3 loop is CSVAFTVTEAFF. CDR3 nucleotides: TGCAGCGTTGCTTTTACAGTAACTGAAGCTTTCTTT.